Listed below are T cell receptor beta chains from one sample, sequenced in a study of OX40 agonist ivuxolimab in advanced cancers. Clones were sequenced by immunoSEQ multiplex PCR, and TCRdb holds only the in-frame ones, with some missing. The sample consists of tens of thousands of clones, around 73% of them appearing once. The starting material was CD4+ or CD8+ T cells sorted from blood, obtained in a trial of the OX40 agonist ivuxolimab. These receptors were taken from an adult with an advanced solid tumor such as melanoma, head and neck, liver or kidney cancer. Both conserved end residues are part of each CDR3. The order of the fields is V gene, D gene, J gene, CDR3 DNA, CDR3 protein. D genes are given only for firm matches.

V: TRBV28; D: TRBD1; J: TRBJ1-4; DNA: TGTGCCAGCAGTCAACAAACCCGGACAGGGACGCATGAAAAACTGTTTTTT; CDR3: CASSQQTRTGTHEKLFF
V: TRBV6-5; D: .; J: TRBJ2-5; DNA: TGTGCCAGCAGTCATCGGGCCCTGCATCAAGAGACCCAGTACTTC; CDR3: CASSHRALHQETQYF
V: TRBV27; D: .; J: TRBJ2-1; DNA: TGTGCCAGCAGTTTTCGACAGAGCTCCTACAATGAGCAGTTCTTC; CDR3: CASSFRQSSYNEQFF
V: TRBV27; D: .; J: TRBJ1-1; DNA: TGTGCCAGCAGTTTATCGAGACAGCGAAACACTGAAGCTTTCTTT; CDR3: CASSLSRQRNTEAFF
V: TRBV2; D: .; J: TRBJ2-4; DNA: TGTGCCAGCAGTGAGCCAGGCGAGTTATTAGCCAAAAACATTCAGTACTTC; CDR3: CASSEPGELLAKNIQYF
V: TRBV7-9; D: TRBD1; J: TRBJ1-6; DNA: TGTGCCAGCAGAACGGACAGGGCCGGATTTAATTCACCCCTCCACTTT; CDR3: CASRTDRAGFNSPLHF
V: TRBV4-2; D: TRBD2; J: TRBJ2-2; DNA: TGTGCCAGCAGCCAAGGGCCAGTCCTAGCGGGAGTTTTGGGGGAGCTGTTTTTT; CDR3: CASSQGPVLAGVLGELFF
V: TRBV5-6; D: .; J: TRBJ2-3; DNA: TGTGCCAGCCCCAAGTGGAGGGAATTCACAGATACGCAGTATTTT; CDR3: CASPKWREFTDTQYF
V: TRBV2; D: TRBD2; J: TRBJ2-7; DNA: TGTGCCAGCAGCCCTAGCGGGAGAATGTCACGCGAGCAGTACTTC; CDR3: CASSPSGRMSREQYF
V: TRBV23-1; D: .; J: TRBJ2-1; DNA: TGCGCCAGCAGTCAATCCGAATCCCTAGTAGCTAGCTCTTCCCACAATGAGTTCTGGGAGCAGTTCTTC; CDR3: CASSQSESLVASSSHNEFWEQFF
V: TRBV7-8; D: .; J: TRBJ2-1; DNA: TGTGCCAGCAGCTTAACGGGGGAGAGCTCCTACAATGAGCAGTTCTTC; CDR3: CASSLTGESSYNEQFF
V: TRBV28; D: .; J: TRBJ2-1; DNA: TGTGCCAGCAGCCGGACAAGTAGAAATGAGCAGTTCTTC; CDR3: CASSRTSRNEQFF
V: TRBV5-1; D: .; J: TRBJ2-7; DNA: TGCGCCAGCAGCTTGGCTTCGGGGTCGTACGAGCAGTACTTC; CDR3: CASSLASGSYEQYF